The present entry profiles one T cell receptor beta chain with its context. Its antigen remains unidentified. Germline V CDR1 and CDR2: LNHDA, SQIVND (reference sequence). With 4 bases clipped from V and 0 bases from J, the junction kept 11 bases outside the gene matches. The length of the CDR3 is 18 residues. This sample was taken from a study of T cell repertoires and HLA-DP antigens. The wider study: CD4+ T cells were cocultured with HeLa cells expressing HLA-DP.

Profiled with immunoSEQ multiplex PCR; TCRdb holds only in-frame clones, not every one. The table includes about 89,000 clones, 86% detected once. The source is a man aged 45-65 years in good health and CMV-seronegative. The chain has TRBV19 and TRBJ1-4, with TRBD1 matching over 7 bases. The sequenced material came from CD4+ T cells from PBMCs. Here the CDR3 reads CASSTDRTGPATNEKLFF. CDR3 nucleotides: TGTGCCAGTAGTACGGATCGGACAGGTCCTGCAACTAATGAAAAACTGTTTTTT.